The 18 T cell receptor beta chains below come from one sample, sequenced in a study of blood T cell repertoires in COVID-19. Libraries were prepared by immunoSEQ multiplex PCR; TCRdb keeps only in-frame clonotypes and omits some of them. The data hold about 400,000 clones, with 87% observed a single time. Input material: PBMCs or T cells enriched from blood (not recorded which). Receptor source: a man between 40 and 49 years old in a cohort exposed to, infected with or recovered from COVID-19 (not recorded which).

This chain connects TRBV23-1 to TRBJ1-6; tentatively, D is TRBD1 (5 bases). TRBV23-1 is designated an ORF whose function remains uncertain. The CDR3 contains 15 residues. The V end lost 2 bases, the J end lost 7 bases, and 12 bases lay between the germline ends. CDR3 protein: CASSQATDTNSPLHF. CDR3 nucleotide sequence: TGCGCCAGCAGTCAAGCGACAGATACAAATTCACCCCTCCACTTT.

This rearrangement joins TRBV28 to TRBJ1-2; D remains ambiguous. V dropped 6 bases and J dropped 5 bases, with 7 bases sitting between them. The CDR3 extends over 11 amino acids. Germline V lookup: CDR1 MDHEN, CDR2 SYDVKM. The chain's CDR3 is CASREEYGYTF. DNA for the CDR3: TGTGCCAGCAGAGAAGAGTATGGCTACACCTTC.

The CDR3 loop is CASSLDVGRADNSPLHF. CDR3 in DNA: TGCGCCAGCAGCTTGGATGTAGGGCGGGCAGATAATTCACCCCTCCACTTT. The rearrangement uses TRBV5-1 and TRBJ1-6; D is unresolved. The CDR3 loop spans 17 amino acids. V lost 0 bases, J lost 5 bases, and 15 bases lay in between. The germline CDR1 and CDR2 sequences are SGHRS and YFSETQ.

This clone was seen only a few times. The rearrangement joins TRBV19 to TRBJ1-2; 9 bases line up with TRBD1. CDR3 length equals 15 residues. The germline gives CDR1 LNHDA, CDR2 SQIVND (reference sequence). After removal of 4 bases from V and 8 bases from J, the junction contained 11 bases not matched to a gene. The CDR3 sequence: CASSNTYRGRRGYTF. The CDR3 DNA is TGTGCCAGTAGTAACACCTACAGGGGGCGAAGGGGCTACACCTTC.

The J gene is TRBJ2-7, the V gene TRBV5-1, with TRBD2 matching over 8 bases. CDR1 and CDR2 from the germline V gene are SGHRS and YFSETQ. The CDR3 is made up of 13 amino acids. V was clipped by 5 bases and J by 5 bases; unmatched bases: 6. The CDR3 DNA reads as TGCGCCAGCAGATCACTAGCGGACGACGAGCAGTACTTC. This codes for CASRSLADDEQYF.

This clone was observed a few times. The genes are TRBV7-2 and TRBJ2-1, with TRBD2 matching over 15 bases. Germline lookup yields CDR1 SGHTA and CDR2 FQGNSA. Trimming at V came to 3 bases and at J to 7 bases, leaving 4 bases not matched to a gene. This CDR3 has 16 amino acids. CDR3 coding DNA: TGTGCCAGCAGCTTGGAGGGGACTAGCGGGAGGAATGAGCAGTTCTTC. It yields the protein CASSLEGTSGRNEQFF.

The V gene is TRBV2, the J gene TRBJ1-1; a possible D gene is TRBD1 (5 bases). The ends were cut back, 7 bases at V and 4 bases at J, with 13 bases in the middle. Germline V gene lookup returns CDR1 SNHLY and CDR2 FYNNEI. This CDR3 comprises 13 residues. The DNA of the CDR3 is TGTGCCAGCAAAATTAGGGGTCCCACTGAAGCTTTCTTT. Its translation is CASKIRGPTEAFF. Full variable domain (remainder filled in from reference TRBV2 and TRBJ1-1): EPEVTQTPSHQVTQMGQEVILRCVPISNHLYFYWYRQILGQKVEFLVSFYNNEISEKSEIFDDQFSVERPDGSNFTLKIRSTKLEDSAMYFCASKIRGPTEAFFGQGTRLTVV.

This clone was detected once. This sequence joins TRBV3-1 (or the pseudogene TRBV3-2) and TRBJ1-1; 10 nucleotides align to TRBD1. Germline V gene data show CDR1 as LGHDT and CDR2 as YNNKEL (reference sequence). J lost 1 base, V lost 3 bases, and 2 bases had no gene match. The CDR3 loop spans 15 amino acids. In DNA form, the CDR3 reads TGTGCCAGCAGCCACTGGGACAGGGGGAACACTGAAGCTTTCTTT. Translated: CASSHWDRGNTEAFF.

The chain recombines TRBV15 with TRBJ2-5; D perhaps matches TRBD1 (5 bases). This CDR3 spans 15 amino acids. CDR1 and CDR2 from the germline V gene are LNHNV and YYDKDF (reference sequence). Trimming stripped 0 bases from V and 3 bases from J, with 11 bases between. In DNA form, the CDR3 reads TGTGCCACCAGCAGAGATACCGGCAGGGAAGAGACCCAGTACTTC. Its translation: CATSRDTGREETQYF.

V is TRBV24-1 and J is TRBJ2-7, with 8 bases that match TRBD2. V trimming: 3 bases; J trimming: 6 bases; junction bases outside the gene matches: 6. The CDR3 sequence is 14 residues long. Germline values: CDR1 KGHDR, CDR2 SFDVKD. CDR3 bases: TGTGCCACCAGTGATAGCGGGAGAGGATCCGAGCAGTACTTC. Amino acids: CATSDSGRGSEQYF.

V gene TRBV28 combines with J gene TRBJ2-7; no definite D call. Trimming took off 8 bases at V and 5 bases at J, with 10 bases between the two ends. From germline, CDR1 is MDHEN and CDR2 SYDVKM. The CDR3 sequence is 11 residues long. The DNA for the CDR3 is TGTGCCAGCTTGGGCCGTAACGAGCAGTACTTC. As protein: CASLGRNEQYF.

The CDR3 protein is CSGTGSGYEQYF. DNA of the CDR3: TGCAGCGGTACAGGGAGTGGCTACGAGCAGTACTTC. The chain combines TRBV29-1 with TRBJ2-7, with D possibly TRBD1 on 6 matching bases. From germline, CDR1 is SQVTM and CDR2 ANQGSEA. The CDR3 is 12 amino acids. Trimming took 7 bases from V and 3 from J, leaving 13 bases between them.

This clone was observed a handful of times. The chain joins TRBV11-2 to TRBJ2-1; 12 bases map to TRBD2. The CDR3 consists of 14 residues. The V gene end was trimmed by 4 bases and the J gene end by 7 bases; junction bases not matched to a gene: 2. Per germline, CDR1 SGHAT and CDR2 FQNNGV. The CDR3 loop is CASSSTSGSNEQFF. The CDR3 DNA is TGTGCCAGCAGCTCGACTAGCGGGAGTAATGAGCAGTTCTTC.

The chain combines TRBV24-1 with TRBJ2-3, with TRBD1 as a possible D gene (5 bases). Trimming took 5 bases from V and 0 from J, leaving 11 bases between them. Germline-derived CDR1 and CDR2 are KGHDR and SFDVKD. The CDR3 runs 15 residues. CDR3: CATSARQRSTDTQYF. The CDR3 DNA reads TGTGCCACCAGTGCCCGACAGAGAAGCACAGATACGCAGTATTTT.

J is TRBJ2-7 and V is TRBV7-9, with D possibly being TRBD1 (5 bases). CDR1 and CDR2 from the germline V gene are SEHNR and FQNEAQ (reference sequence). The V gene lost 2 bases and the J gene lost 5 bases, with 10 bases spanning the gap. The CDR3 spans 13 residues. The CDR3 loop is CASSLLTRDEQYF. DNA of the CDR3: TGTGCCAGCAGCTTACTAACCAGGGACGAGCAGTACTTC.

This chain links TRBV24-1 with TRBJ2-1; perhaps TRBD1 as D (6 bases). V was cut by 4 bases and J by 5 bases, with 8 bases left in between. The length of the CDR3 is 13 residues. Germline loops: CDR1 KGHDR, CDR2 SFDVKD. Here the CDR3 reads CATSDHRDNEQFF. The CDR3 nucleotides are TGTGCCACCAGTGACCACAGGGACAATGAGCAGTTCTTC.

The J gene is TRBJ2-2, the V gene TRBV4-2; D perhaps matches TRBD1 (6 bases). This CDR3 is 15 amino acids long. Trimming took off 6 bases at V and 0 bases at J, with 11 bases between the two ends. Per the germline V gene, CDR1 is LGHNA and CDR2 is YNFKEQ. CDR3 residues: CASSRTGPNTGELFF. DNA for the CDR3: TGTGCCAGCAGTCGTACAGGGCCGAACACCGGGGAGCTGTTTTTT.

This chain connects TRBV30 to TRBJ2-7, with 11 bases fitting TRBD2. The CDR3 sequence is 17 residues long. Per the germline V gene, CDR1 is GTSNPN and CDR2 is SVGIG (reference sequence). V shed 1 base and J 4 bases; nucleotides not matched to a gene: 12. This chain's CDR3 is CAWSEPGLAGGLYEQYF. CDR3 DNA sequence: TGTGCCTGGAGTGAACCGGGATTAGCGGGAGGGTTGTACGAGCAGTACTTC.